These 3 T cell receptor beta chains were sequenced from one sample in a study of response to subunit inactivated influenza vaccine. In TCRdb, the RT-PCR reads were re-called with MiXCR into one record per CDR3 protein. The table has 650,000 to 800,000 distinct CDR3 sequences, around 13% seen once. Sample: PBMCs from blood, taken roughly 15 days before vaccination. The receptors come from a man in his fifties or sixties who received an inactivated influenza vaccine.

Note on this clonotype: One junction end does not reproduce the germline sequence, and a read error may be involved. V is TRBV12-3 or TRBV12-4 and J is TRBJ1-1; TRBD1 might be the D (5 bases). This CDR3 has 11 residues. Written as DNA, the CDR3 is TGTGCCAGCAGTTTCCGGACACAACGGGTCTTT. Protein product: CASSFRTQRVF.

This clonotype was counted between two and nine times. The J gene is TRBJ1-6, the V gene TRBV3-1; no clear D gene. The V gene's germline CDR1 is LGHDT and CDR2 YNNKEL (reference sequence). This CDR3 region has 15 residues. Trimming took 2 bases from V and 7 from J, leaving 12 bases between them. In DNA form, the CDR3 reads TGTGCCAGCAGCCAAAGACGCGCAGAAAATTCACCCCTCCACTTT. Amino acids: CASSQRRAENSPLHF.

This chain joins TRBV5-1 and TRBJ1-1, with D tentatively TRBD1 (6 bases). In germline, CDR1 is SGHRS, CDR2 YFSETQ. The CDR3 is 14 residues long. V gave up 0 bases and J gave up 6 bases, with 12 bases separating them. The CDR3 protein is CASSLEAGVSEAFF. DNA for the CDR3: TGCGCCAGCAGCTTGGAGGCAGGGGTATCTGAAGCTTTCTTT.